This T cell receptor beta chain was sequenced during a study of CD8 T cell repertoires and HIV-1 epitope variants. This CDR3 spans 16 amino acids. Deletions cut 4 bases from V and 0 bases from J, with 16 bases between. Germline V gene sequence: CDR1 SGHTS, CDR2 YDEGEE. Broader study findings: The TAALDMSHF plasma variant had no responses, unlike KF9 (roughly 5 clonotypes) and HW9 (one).

Points on this clone: Its target is not known.

Measured with immunoSEQ multiplex PCR; TCRdb has only the in-frame clones, and not every one. The sample yields about 5,200 clones, about 60% seen once. V and J are TRBV5-8 and TRBJ2-5, with TRBD2 as a possible D gene (6 bases). The specimen sequenced was cultured CD8+ T cells derived from PBMCs. This TCR came from a male donor with HIV. CDR3 in DNA: TGTGCCAGCAGCCCGGGGGTCAGGTCGTACCAAGAGACCCAGTACTTC. Translated, it gives CASSPGVRSYQETQYF.